Listed here are 7 T cell receptor beta chains from one sample, sequenced in a study of blood T cell repertoires in COVID-19. TCRdb's table, derived via immunoSEQ multiplex PCR, lists solely in-frame clones and lacks some. The sample holds about 73,000 clones, roughly 89% seen once. Sample: peripheral blood. These receptors were obtained from a man aged 80 or over with acute or convalescent COVID-19.

This clone has more than one count but fewer than ten. J is TRBJ1-2 and V is TRBV28; the match to TRBD1 covers 9 bases. Germline CDR1 MDHEN, CDR2 SYDVKM. The CDR3 is made up of 14 amino acids. With 7 bases clipped from V and 6 bases from J, the junction kept 9 bases outside the gene matches. The CDR3 loop reads CASTVGTGRDGYTF. The CDR3 nucleotides read TGTGCCAGCACCGTGGGGACAGGGAGGGATGGCTACACCTTC.

The CDR3 sequence: CASRLLAGVPTGELFF. In DNA, the CDR3 is TGCGCCAGCAGACTACTAGCGGGAGTACCCACCGGGGAGCTGTTTTTT. The chain is built from TRBV4-1 and TRBJ2-2; TRBD2 matches at 11 bases. Trimming at V came to 6 bases and at J to 4 bases, leaving 7 bases not matched to a gene. Germline loops: CDR1 MGHRA, CDR2 YSYEKL. CDR3 length: 16 amino acids.

The chain couples TRBV19 to TRBJ2-5; D possibly corresponds to TRBD2 (5 bases). CDR3 size: 12 residues. The ends were cut back, 8 bases at V and 5 bases at J, with 12 bases in the middle. Germline values: CDR1 LNHDA, CDR2 SQIVND (reference sequence). As DNA, the CDR3 is TGTGCCAGTCGTGGGAGTTCGGAGACCCAGTACTTC. Translation gives CASRGSSETQYF.

This clone was seen a few times. A read error is possible here, since a much larger clone lies one base away. The same CDR3 also results from other DNA sequences found in this sample. The chain links TRBV19 to TRBJ1-2, with TRBD1 identical over 8 bases. The V and J ends lost 4 bases and 4 bases, in that order; junction bases with no gene match: 5. The CDR3 loop spans 14 amino acids. From germline, CDR1 is LNHDA and CDR2 SQIVND (reference sequence). As DNA, the CDR3 is TGTGCCAGTAGTACCGACAGGGGCCCCTATGGCTACACCTTC. This translates into CASSTDRGPYGYTF. The variable domain in full, completed from reference TRBV19 and TRBJ1-2, reads DGGITQSPKYLFRKEGQNVTLSCEQNLNHDAMYWYRQDPGQGLRLIYYSQIVNDFQKGDIAEGYSVSREKKESFPLTVTSAQKNPTAFYLCASSTDRGPYGYTFGSGTRLTVV.

V gene TRBV1 combines with J gene TRBJ2-7; the tabulated D call, TRBD2, remains unverified against the DNA. TRBV1 is a listed pseudogene. The CDR3 length is 16 residues. Written as DNA, the CDR3 is TGCACCAGCAGCCTCCTAGCGGGGGGGCCAGGGTACGAGCAGTACTTC. It encodes CTSSLLAGGPGYEQYF.

The genes are TRBV7-2 and TRBJ2-3; D perhaps matches TRBD1 (6 bases). Trimming stripped 5 bases from V and 2 bases from J, with 14 bases between. The CDR3 loop spans 15 amino acids. Germline lookup yields CDR1 SGHTA and CDR2 FQGNSA. CDR3 DNA: TGTGCCAGCAGCGTTTGGGGGCTGTCCACAGATACGCAGTATTTT. It yields the protein CASSVWGLSTDTQYF.

V usage is TRBV6-2 or TRBV6-3 and J usage is TRBJ2-3; D is unclear. In germline, CDR1 is MNHEY, CDR2 SVGEGT. The CDR3 loop spans 14 amino acids. V lost 4 bases and J 0 bases, leaving 8 bases between the germline ends. The CDR3: CASSSPLSTDTQYF. In DNA form, the CDR3 reads TGTGCCAGCAGTTCTCCCCTAAGCACAGATACGCAGTATTTT.